This TCR beta chain was identified in a study of cytomegalovirus exposure and HLA in healthy donors. Study-wide points: It was taken for granted in presence/absence analyses that sequencing depth across donors was roughly uniform.

PCR was performed using 60 Vbeta and 13 Jbeta primers. Produced via immunoSEQ multiplex PCR; TCRdb's table is partial and in-frame only. The repertoire holds some 150,000 clones, with 83% as singletons. This clone showed up just once. The antigen remains unidentified. After removal of 4 bases from V and 2 bases from J, the junction contained 5 bases not matched to a gene. Germline-derived CDR1 and CDR2 are SNHLY and FYNNEI. The CDR3 length is 15 residues. The chain recombines TRBV2 with TRBJ2-5, with 9 bases fitting TRBD1. This receptor was obtained from a man aged 40-49 years in good health and CMV-seronegative. The specimen sequenced was PBMCs. CDR3 loop: CASSAGTGTQETQYF. The CDR3 DNA is TGTGCCAGCAGTGCCGGGACAGGGACTCAAGAGACCCAGTACTTC. Using reference TRBV2 and TRBJ2-5 for the parts outside the CDR3, the full variable domain is EPEVTQTPSHQVTQMGQEVILRCVPISNHLYFYWYRQILGQKVEFLVSFYNNEISEKSEIFDDQFSVERPDGSNFTLKIRSTKLEDSAMYFCASSAGTGTQETQYFGPGTRLLVL.